This is a list of T cell receptor beta chains from one sample in a study of control samples from healthy donors and cancer patients. Some clones are missing from TCRdb's copy, which holds only in-frame ones; the method was immunoSEQ multiplex PCR. The data contain 150,000 to 200,000 clones, just over 95% of them singletons. Specimen: blood. These receptor sequences come from a woman aged 25 to 45 in good health. Both conserved end residues are part of each CDR3. A D gene is named only where the DNA matches it firmly. Clone size is shown for a subset of rows, as once, few, many or a class of expanded clone.

NA	TRBV7-9	TRBJ1-1	NA	TGTGCCAGCACCACCCTGGGGAGGGTTGAAGCTTTCTTT	CASTTLGRVEAFF
NA	TRBV27	TRBJ1-1	NA	TGTGCCAGCAGTCGCCTAGGGCGGCGGAACACTGAAGCTTTCTTT	CASSRLGRRNTEAFF
NA	TRBV6-1	TRBJ1-1	NA	TGTGAGGCGGGGTTACACACTGAAGCTTTCTTT	CEAGLHTEAFF
NA	TRBV2	TRBJ1-2	NA	TGTGCCAGGGAAAAACTGGTAGTTCGCGAAGGCTACACCTTC	CAREKLVVREGYTF
NA	TRBV3-1/TRBV3-2	TRBJ1-6	NA	TGTGCCAGCAGCCAAGACTTAGATTCACCCCTCCACTTT	CASSQDLDSPLHF
NA	TRBV11-1	TRBJ2-1	NA	TGTGCCAGCAGCCTTCGACTAGACAATGAGCAGTTCTTC	CASSLRLDNEQFF
NA	TRBV3-1/TRBV3-2	TRBJ1-4	NA	TGTGCCAGCAGCCAAGTGGGGGAAAAACTGTTTTTT	CASSQVGEKLFF
TRBD1	TRBV2	TRBJ2-3	NA	TGTGCCAGCAGTACAGGGGGTAGCACAGATACGCAGTATTTT	CASSTGGSTDTQYF
TRBD1	TRBV18	TRBJ1-5	NA	TGTGCCAGCTCTCCGACAGGGGGACACCAGCCCCAGCATTTT	CASSPTGGHQPQHF
NA	TRBV11-2	TRBJ1-2	NA	TGTGCCAGCAGCTTAGATCTAGAGGATGGCTACACCTTC	CASSLDLEDGYTF
TRBD1	TRBV6-2/TRBV6-3	TRBJ2-5	once	TGTGCCAGCAGTACCCCCCGGGACAGGGGTCAAGAGACCCAGTACTTC	CASSTPRDRGQETQYF
NA	TRBV28	TRBJ1-4	once	TGTGCCAGCACGGAGGGGTCGAAAAAACTGTTTTTT	CASTEGSKKLFF
NA	TRBV19	TRBJ1-1	NA	TGTGCCAGTAGTATAACACCCGGGGGAGCTTTCTTT	CASSITPGGAFF
NA	TRBV11-3	TRBJ2-7	NA	TGTGCCAGCTTCTGGCGGATTCAAAGGGTCCACGAGCAGTACTTC	CASFWRIQRVHEQYF
TRBD1	TRBV5-6	TRBJ1-6	NA	TGTGCCAGCAGCTTGAGGTTCGAGACAGGGTTGAATTCACCCCTCCACTTT	CASSLRFETGLNSPLHF
NA	TRBV9	TRBJ2-5	NA	TGTGCCAGCAGCGCTGGGAACCAAGAGACCCAGTACTTC	CASSAGNQETQYF
TRBD1	TRBV6-1	TRBJ2-5	NA	TGTGCCAGCAGTGAAGCGGACAGGGATCAGATGTGGACCCAGTACTTC	CASSEADRDQMWTQYF
NA	TRBV11-2	TRBJ2-3	NA	TGTGCCAGCAGCCCACAGTTGGCCCAGGATACGCAGTATTTT	CASSPQLAQDTQYF
NA	TRBV30	TRBJ2-7	NA	TGTGCCTGGAGTGTCGGGACTGGAATCGGAGTATCCTACGAGCAGTACTTC	CAWSVGTGIGVSYEQYF
TRBD2	TRBV6-5	TRBJ2-3	NA	TGTGCCAGCAGGATTAGCGGGAGTCCTGCAGATACGCAGTATTTT	CASRISGSPADTQYF
TRBD2	TRBV9	TRBJ2-5	once	TGTGCCAGCAGCGTTTCTAGCGGCCTGTACCAAGAGACCCAGTACTTC	CASSVSSGLYQETQYF
TRBD1	TRBV19	TRBJ1-5	once	TGTGCCAGTACCTATCAAGATGACAGGGTCAATCAGCCCCAGCATTTT	CASTYQDDRVNQPQHF
NA	TRBV29-1	TRBJ1-2	NA	TGCAGCGTTGATGACAGGAACTATGGCTACACCTTC	CSVDDRNYGYTF
TRBD2	TRBV11-2	TRBJ2-3	NA	TGTGCCAGCAGCTTTGAGCGGGGCCATTTAGATACGCAGTATTTT	CASSFERGHLDTQYF